This TCR beta chain was recovered during a study of T cell changes during pregnancy in multiple sclerosis. V lost 7 bases and J 0 bases, leaving 4 bases between the germline ends. The length of the CDR3 is 12 residues. From germline, CDR1 is MNHEY and CDR2 SMNVEV (reference sequence). The table came from immunoSEQ multiplex PCR; TCRdb's copy has only in-frame clones and leaves some out. The data contain around 62,000 clones, 80% to 90% of them singletons. This sample comprised peripheral blood, obtained in the first trimester of pregnancy. V and J are TRBV27 and TRBJ1-3; D gene ambiguous. This sequence originates from a female donor with multiple sclerosis, enrolled in a pregnancy study. CDR3 bases: TGTGCCAGCAAGAGCTCTGGAAACACCATATATTTT. Residues: CASKSSGNTIYF.